This TCR beta chain came from a study of Tregs in tolerant kidney transplant recipients. Regarding this clone: The antigen remains undetermined.

Only in-frame clones appear in the TCRdb table, and some are missing; sequencing was by immunoSEQ multiplex PCR. The sample shows tens of thousands of clones, 90% to 95% of them seen only once. Study outcomes and limitations: Antigen-driven expansion was suggested because donor-specific Tregs expanded more than all Tregs in tolerant patients. Findings come from small patient numbers and require larger validation.

Mixed chimerism was transient after nonmyeloablative marrow transplants from related graft donors. Unstimulated Tregs (CD4+CD25+CD127-) and CD4+CD25- non-Tregs were sorted from PBMCs. The CDR3 has 13 amino acids. V lost 5 bases, J lost 4 bases, and 9 bases lay in between. Germline loops: CDR1 LNHNV, CDR2 YYDKDF (reference sequence). This sequence originates from a human patient who received a combined kidney and bone marrow transplant. Some of the T cells may derive from the graft donor. The chain uses TRBV15 and TRBJ2-1; D unclear. The sequencing here drew on CD8+ T cells from blood (PBMCs), taken 24 months after the transplant. CDR3 nucleotide sequence: TGTGCCACCAGCTCCAAACAGTACAATGAGCAGTTCTTC. Its translation: CATSSKQYNEQFF.